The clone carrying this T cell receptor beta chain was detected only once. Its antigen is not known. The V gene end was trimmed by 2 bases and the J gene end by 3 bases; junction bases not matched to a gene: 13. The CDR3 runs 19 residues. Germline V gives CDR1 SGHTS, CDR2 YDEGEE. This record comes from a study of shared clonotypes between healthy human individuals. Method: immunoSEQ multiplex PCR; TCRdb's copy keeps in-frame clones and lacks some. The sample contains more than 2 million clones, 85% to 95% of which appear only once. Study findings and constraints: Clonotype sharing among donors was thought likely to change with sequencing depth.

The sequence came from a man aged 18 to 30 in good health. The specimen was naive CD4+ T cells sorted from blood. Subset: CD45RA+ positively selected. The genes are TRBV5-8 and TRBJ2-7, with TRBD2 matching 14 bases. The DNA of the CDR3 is TGTGCCAGCAGCTTCGCCGGGACTAGCGGGAGTCATTATCTCTACGAGCAGTACTTC. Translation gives CASSFAGTSGSHYLYEQYF.